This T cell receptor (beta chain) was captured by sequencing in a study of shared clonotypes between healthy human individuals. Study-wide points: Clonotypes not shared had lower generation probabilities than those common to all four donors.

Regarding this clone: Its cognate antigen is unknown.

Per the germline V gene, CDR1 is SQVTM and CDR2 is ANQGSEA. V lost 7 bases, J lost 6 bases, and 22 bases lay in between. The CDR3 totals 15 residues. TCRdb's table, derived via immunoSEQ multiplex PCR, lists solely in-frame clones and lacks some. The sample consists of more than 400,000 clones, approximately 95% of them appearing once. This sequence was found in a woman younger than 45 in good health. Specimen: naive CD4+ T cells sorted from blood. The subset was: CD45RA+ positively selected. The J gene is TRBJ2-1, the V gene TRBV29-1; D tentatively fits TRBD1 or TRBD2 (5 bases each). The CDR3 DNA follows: TGCAGCGGGAGCAGGGAGCCGGGGTTGACCAATGAGCAGTTCTTC. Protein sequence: CSGSREPGLTNEQFF.